This TCR beta chain appears in the sequencing data of a study of OX40 agonist ivuxolimab in advanced cancers. Notes on the study in general: More expanded clones were seen, on average, in CD8+ T cells than in CD4+. Also showing low normalized T-cell clonal expansion were some of the nonresponders. At doses 0.1 to 3.0 mg/kg, CD4+ and CD8+ clones expanded.

CDR3 size: 14 residues. V was clipped by 6 bases and J by 5 bases, with 14 bases between them. Germline V gene data show CDR1 as WNHNN and CDR2 as SYGVQD (reference sequence). On this clone itself: What it recognizes is unknown.

Using immunoSEQ multiplex PCR, the repertoire was profiled, and TCRdb retains in-frame clones only, with some absent. The data contain over 75,000 clones, 91% of them singletons. The origin of this receptor is an adult with an advanced solid tumor such as melanoma, head and neck, liver or kidney cancer. V is TRBV10-1 and J is TRBJ2-1, with a possible D match to TRBD1 (7 bases). The material was CD4+ or CD8+ T cells sorted from blood, obtained in a trial of the OX40 agonist ivuxolimab. CDR3: CASSAGQLNNEQFF. The CDR3 DNA reads as TGCGCCAGCAGCGCGGGACAGCTGAACAATGAGCAGTTCTTC.